This T cell receptor (beta chain) was sequenced during a study of neurological immune-mediated disorders (dated by TCRdb to the late 2010s). About the study as a whole: Among the approximately 35 multiple sclerosis patients, relapsing-remitting MS was present in around 30 and secondary progressive MS was present in 3. Using UMI-based sequencing, the study compared peripheral blood TCR-beta repertoires from patients with HTLV-I-associated myelopathy (HAM/TSP), patients with multiple sclerosis, and healthy controls. Alongside PBMC samples, the set of 106 TCR-beta libraries contained longitudinal samples, technical triplicates, and paired CD4+ and CD8+ T-cell subsets that had been sorted. Longitudinal HAM/TSP and healthy donors were sampled at 3 time-points each (about 3-40 month intervals). The cohort was made up of 60 to 75 subjects, consisting of about 14 HAM/TSP patients, around 35 multiple sclerosis patients and some 20 healthy controls.

cDNA was synthesized by template-switch 5'RACE using a primer carrying a 10-nucleotide random unique molecular identifier by which each TCR transcript was tagged. Every sequencing run covered 15-18 subjects and yielded more than 200 million TCR-beta sequences. The RNeasy kit was used to extract total RNA. Using the KAPA Real-time Library Amplification kit, TCR-beta VDJ regions were amplified with primers for the TCR constant region and the 5'RACE anchor. A first PCR added sample indexes and Illumina adaptors, after which a second PCR increased the library yield. After purification with Ampure beads, the TCR product of roughly 650 bp was size-selected on a 2% E-gel SizeSelection system. Before pooling, library quality was checked on a Bioanalyzer, concentration was measured with Qubit, and libraries were quantified with the Kapa Library Quantification kit. An Illumina HiSeq 2500 was used to sequence the libraries paired-end at 2 x 150 bp. To increase sequence diversity, roughly 24-32% phiX was spiked into each library pool. The authors' pipeline ran thus. The quality-filtered reads were processed with the UMI-based MiGEC pipeline, whose error correction step removed more than 80% of the raw TCR sequences. IMGT germline references were used for alignment of VDJ genes, and clonotypes were defined by a unique CDR3 amino acid sequence together with V-J genes. VDJtools evaluated clonal expansion, Shannon diversity and CDR3 relatedness (CalcPairwiseDistances, ClusterSamples); CLCbio workbench built phylogenetic trees. Using coefficient-of-variation modelling across technical triplicates, the study counted a clone as expanded if it had at least 8 unique UMIs. TCRdb trimmed the raw reads at Q25, called clones with MiXCR and kept productive beta chains. A single entry per CDR3 protein holds the most common genes and DNA from its merged rows. Clone size and V and J calls follow TCRdb, not the original study. This sample lists more than 75,000 distinct CDR3 sequences; approximately 4.3% were detected once. 5% to 6% of the sample is taken by the ten largest.

The germline V end is reduced by 5 bases and the J end by 0 bases; junction bases left unmatched: 6. Per the germline V gene, MNHEY is the CDR1 and SVGAGI is the CDR2. The CDR3 runs 15 residues from the cysteine to the phenylalanine. CDR3 DNA is the only sequence kept; it has 45 bases, read in frame from the first base. Study-wide findings and limitations: The highest TCR clonal expansion was observed in HAM/TSP patients, whereas the lowest was observed in MS patients, even when compared with healthy controls. Phylogenetic analysis grouped repertoires from 18 of 34 MS patients into a cluster of related CDR3 sequences, suggesting a possible repertoire-level signature. The MS cluster showed no association with clinical or MRI features, and the authors stated that larger cohorts are needed. No identical CDR3 amino acid sequences were shared among expanded clones across subjects, suggesting private TCR-beta repertoires in all groups.

This clonotype was observed at least ten times. Its binding antigen is unknown. Per-base qualities were not stored, and no clone one base away is much larger. Per the publication, the time point label means: longitudinal time-point 3. Unsorted PBMC libraries were generated from 2 million PBMCs stored in RNAlater at -80 °C until RNA extraction. Multiple sclerosis patients were enrolled in a US clinical protocol evaluating disease progression by magnetic resonance imaging. Peripheral blood was subjected to Ficoll-Hypaque density gradient centrifugation to isolate PBMCs, which were then cryopreserved in liquid nitrogen.

Sequencing used PBMCs. The source is an older woman with multiple sclerosis. The V and J genes are TRBV6-5 and TRBJ2-7; TRBD1 agrees with 8 junctional bases. The CDR3 region has the sequence CASSMTGVSSYEQYF. The DNA sequence is given as TGTGCCAGCAGTATGACAGGGGTCAGCTCCTACGAGCAGTACTTC.